This T cell receptor (beta chain) was captured by sequencing in a study of ipilimumab plus nivolumab after autologous stem cell transplantation. Study in general: The DLBCL group included primary refractory and relapsed cases.

In germline, CDR1 is MDHEN, CDR2 SYDVKM. The CDR3 totals 15 residues. Repertoires were generated with immunoSEQ multiplex PCR, while TCRdb's copy carries only in-frame clones and drops some. The table includes about 17,000 clones, 80% detected once. The source is a male donor with diffuse large B-cell lymphoma. This chain joins TRBV28 and TRBJ2-5, with D perhaps matching TRBD1 or TRBD2 (6 bases each). The DNA end is more similar to TRBJ2-7, so the J call may be wrong. Sequencing was performed on PBMCs, taken in a trial of ipilimumab plus nivolumab as post-transplant consolidation. This chain's CDR3 is CATGGGGALTYEQYF. CDR3 nucleotide sequence: TGTGCCACAGGAGGAGGGGGAGCGTTGACCTACGAGCAGTACTTC.